This note documents a single TCR beta chain sequence. The sample originates from a study of cytomegalovirus exposure and HLA in healthy donors. The method was immunoSEQ multiplex PCR; TCRdb's version includes in-frame clones alone and lacks a portion of them. The sample contains tens of thousands of clones, around 97% of which appear only once. The material sequenced was PBMCs. This TCR came from a woman between 18 and 29 years old in good health and CMV-seropositive.

The CDR3 region is CASRRGASGGEDTQYF. Here the CDR3 DNA reads TGTGCCAGCCGTCGAGGGGCTAGCGGAGGGGAGGATACGCAGTATTTT. The V and J genes are TRBV9 and TRBJ2-3, with 7 bases matching TRBD2. CDR1 is SGDLS, CDR2 YYNGEE, per germline. Trimming at V came to 7 bases and at J to 6 bases, leaving 17 bases not matched to a gene. CDR3 size: 16 residues.